Below are 14 T cell receptor beta chains sequenced from a single sample in a study of shared clonotypes between healthy human individuals. Method: immunoSEQ multiplex PCR; TCRdb's copy keeps in-frame clones and lacks some. The top ten hold around 0.13% of the sample, which has 2 million to 2.5 million clones, more than 90% seen once. The sample consisted of naive CD4+ T cells sorted from blood. Subset described: CD45RA+ positively selected. The receptor source for this set is a man in his late teens or twenties in good health.

The chain joins TRBV12-5 to TRBJ2-1, with 12 bases lining up with TRBD2. V lost 5 bases, J lost 4 bases, and 3 bases stayed unmatched. Germline values: CDR1 LGHNT, CDR2 FRNRAP. The CDR3 is made up of 15 amino acids. The CDR3 nucleotides are TGTGCTAGTGGTCCCGGACTAGCGGGGTACAATGAGCAGTTCTTC. It translates to CASGPGLAGYNEQFF. The full variable domain, completed using reference TRBV12-5 and TRBJ2-1, is DARVTQTPRHKVTEMGQEVTMRCQPILGHNTVFWYRQTMMQGLELLAYFRNRAPLDDSGMPKDRFSAEMPDATLATLKIQPSEPRDSAVYFCASGPGLAGYNEQFFGPGTRLTVL.

V and J are TRBV30 and TRBJ1-2; no firm D call. V dropped 1 base and J dropped 8 bases, with 8 bases sitting between them. The CDR3 consists of 11 residues. The germline CDR1 and CDR2 sequences are GTSNPN and SVGIG (reference sequence). Here the CDR3 reads CAWSESVGYTF. The CDR3 nucleotides read TGTGCCTGGAGTGAGTCGGTAGGCTACACCTTC.

The chain links TRBV7-2 to TRBJ2-1; 10 bases match TRBD2. The ends lost 0 bases at V and 9 bases at J; junction bases unmatched: 14. This CDR3 is built from 18 residues. Germline V gives CDR1 SGHTA, CDR2 FQGNSA. CDR3: CASSLAGGKREGPSEQFF. Here the CDR3 DNA reads TGTGCCAGCAGCTTAGCGGGGGGAAAGCGGGAGGGCCCGAGTGAGCAGTTCTTC.

This clone was counted a single time. V usage is TRBV7-8 and J usage is TRBJ2-1; D is unresolved. The CDR3 length is 15 residues. In germline, CDR1 is SGHVS, CDR2 FQNEAQ. The V gene lost 2 bases and the J gene lost 0 bases, with 8 bases spanning the gap. The CDR3 loop is CASSLRLSSYNEQFF. CDR3 bases: TGTGCCAGCAGCTTAAGACTGAGCTCCTACAATGAGCAGTTCTTC.

The V gene is TRBV19, the J gene TRBJ1-2; D is uncertain. The V gene lost 10 bases and the J gene lost 0 bases, with 12 bases spanning the gap. The CDR3 consists of 13 residues. The germline V gene encodes CDR1 LNHDA and CDR2 SQIVND (reference sequence). As DNA, the CDR3 is TGTGCCACTGTCGGGGAACCTAACTATGGCTACACCTTC. Its translation: CATVGEPNYGYTF. Filled out from reference TRBV19 and TRBJ1-2, the complete variable domain reads DGGITQSPKYLFRKEGQNVTLSCEQNLNHDAMYWYRQDPGQGLRLIYYSQIVNDFQKGDIAEGYSVSREKKESFPLTVTSAQKNPTAFYLCATVGEPNYGYTFGSGTRLTVV.

V is TRBV7-9 and J is TRBJ2-7; no reliable D call. The CDR3 is made up of 14 amino acids. V gave up 5 bases and J gave up 4 bases, with 15 bases separating them. Per germline, CDR1 SEHNR and CDR2 FQNEAQ (reference sequence). The CDR3 here is CASSPSPSPYEQYF. The CDR3 region has the DNA TGTGCCAGCAGCCCCTCCCCCTCGCCTTACGAGCAGTACTTC.

V gene TRBV5-4 combines with J gene TRBJ1-1; weak D call: TRBD1 (6 bases). This CDR3 is 15 amino acids long. V was clipped by 2 bases and J by 4 bases, with 15 bases between them. Germline V gives CDR1 SGHNT, CDR2 YYREEE (reference sequence). CDR3 sequence reads: CASSFGTGFGTEAFF. The CDR3, as DNA: TGTGCCAGCAGCTTTGGAACAGGGTTTGGCACTGAAGCTTTCTTT.

V usage is TRBV5-5 and J usage is TRBJ1-6; possibly TRBD1 for D (6 bases). CDR1 SGHKS and CDR2 YYEKEE come from the germline V gene (reference sequence). Trimming took 0 bases from V and 6 from J, leaving 13 bases between them. CDR3 length: 16 amino acids. The chain's CDR3 is CASSLVQGIGNSPLHF. CDR3 DNA: TGTGCCAGCAGCTTGGTACAGGGAATCGGTAATTCACCCCTCCACTTT.

The J gene is TRBJ2-5, the V gene TRBV11-3; D ambiguous. Germline V gives CDR1 SGHNT, CDR2 YENEEA. The CDR3 consists of 13 residues. The V and J ends lost 5 bases and 5 bases respectively, with 12 bases between them. The CDR3 sequence: CASSRGRTETQYF. The CDR3, as DNA: TGTGCCAGCAGCCGCGGACGGACGGAGACCCAGTACTTC.

This rearrangement joins TRBV6-1 to TRBJ2-2; 9 positions agree with TRBD2. Germline assignment: CDR1 MNHNS and CDR2 SASEGT. J gave up 7 bases and V 7 bases, and 7 bases lay outside the gene matches. This CDR3 contains 14 residues. The CDR3 nucleotides are TGTGCCAGCATGCCGGGACTAGCCGACGGGGAGCTGTTTTTT. As protein: CASMPGLADGELFF.

Details on this clone: The sample holds other DNA sequences that translate to the same CDR3. This sequence joins TRBV7-2 and TRBJ1-2, with unresolved D. In germline, CDR1 is SGHTA, CDR2 FQGNSA. V was clipped by 2 bases and J by 8 bases, with 9 bases between them. The CDR3 spans 12 residues. The DNA of the CDR3 is TGTGCCAGCAGCTTACTGGGCGTCGGCTACACCTTC. Amino acid sequence: CASSLLGVGYTF.

A word on this clone: Other nucleotide sequences in the sample specify the same CDR3. The CDR3 DNA reads as TGTGCCAGCAGCCGCGACAGGGAAAATTCACCCCTCCACTTT. It encodes CASSRDRENSPLHF. The chain joins TRBV7-9 to TRBJ1-6; 7 bases agree with TRBD1. V gave up 5 bases and J gave up 7 bases; unmatched junction bases: 5. This CDR3 comprises 14 residues. Germline V CDR1 and CDR2: SEHNR, FQNEAQ (reference sequence).

The J gene is TRBJ2-1, the V gene TRBV6-5, with D perhaps assigned TRBD1 or TRBD2 (6 bases each). Trimming removed 2 bases from V and 7 bases from J, with 12 bases in between. CDR1 and CDR2 (germline): MNHEY, SVGAGI. CDR3 size: 14 residues. CDR3 amino acids: CASSYLGGPNEQFF. The DNA for the CDR3 is TGTGCCAGCAGTTACCTGGGGGGCCCGAATGAGCAGTTCTTC.

A single count supports this clone. The rearrangement joins TRBV2 to TRBJ1-5; D is ambiguous. Germline V CDR1 and CDR2: SNHLY, FYNNEI. This CDR3 comprises 15 residues. Trimming stripped 7 bases from V and 4 bases from J, with 17 bases between. This CDR3 is CASTERRESNQPQHF. In nucleotides, the CDR3 is TGTGCCAGCACCGAACGGCGGGAGTCTAATCAGCCCCAGCATTTT. The variable domain in full, completed from reference TRBV2 and TRBJ1-5, reads EPEVTQTPSHQVTQMGQEVILRCVPISNHLYFYWYRQILGQKVEFLVSFYNNEISEKSEIFDDQFSVERPDGSNFTLKIRSTKLEDSAMYFCASTERRESNQPQHFGDGTRLSIL.